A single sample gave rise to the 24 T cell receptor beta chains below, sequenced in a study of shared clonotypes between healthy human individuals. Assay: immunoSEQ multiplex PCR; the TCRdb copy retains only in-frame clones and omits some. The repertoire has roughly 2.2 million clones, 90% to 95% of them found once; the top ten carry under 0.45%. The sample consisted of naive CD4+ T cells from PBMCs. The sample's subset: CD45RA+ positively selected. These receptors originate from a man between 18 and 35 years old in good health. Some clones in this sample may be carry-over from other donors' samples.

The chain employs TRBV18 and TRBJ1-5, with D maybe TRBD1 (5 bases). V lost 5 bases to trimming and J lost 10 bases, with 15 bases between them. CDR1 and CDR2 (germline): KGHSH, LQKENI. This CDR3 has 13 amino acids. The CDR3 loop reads CASSAGGRGPQHF. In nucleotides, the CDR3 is TGTGCCAGCTCAGCCGGCGGAAGGGGACCCCAGCATTTT. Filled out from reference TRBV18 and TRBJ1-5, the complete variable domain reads NAGVMQNPRHLVRRRGQEARLRCSPMKGHSHVYWYRQLPEEGLKFMVYLQKENIIDESGMPKERFSAEFPKEGPSILRIQQVVRGDSAAYFCASSAGGRGPQHFGDGTRLSIL.

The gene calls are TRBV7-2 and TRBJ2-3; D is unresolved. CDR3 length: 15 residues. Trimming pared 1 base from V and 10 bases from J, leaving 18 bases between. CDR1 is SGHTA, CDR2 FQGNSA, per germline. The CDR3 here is CASSLEPGLVSPQYF. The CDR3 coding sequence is TGTGCCAGCAGCTTAGAACCAGGCTTAGTTTCACCGCAGTATTTT.

The CDR3 here is CASSESLGVYEQYF. The DNA for the CDR3 is TGTGCCAGCAGTGAGTCACTAGGGGTCTACGAGCAGTACTTC. The genes are TRBV6-1 and TRBJ2-7; perhaps D is TRBD1 or TRBD2 (5 bases each). The CDR3 is made up of 14 amino acids. Germline V gene data show CDR1 as MNHNS and CDR2 as SASEGT. V was pared by 3 bases and J by 3 bases, with 12 bases between.

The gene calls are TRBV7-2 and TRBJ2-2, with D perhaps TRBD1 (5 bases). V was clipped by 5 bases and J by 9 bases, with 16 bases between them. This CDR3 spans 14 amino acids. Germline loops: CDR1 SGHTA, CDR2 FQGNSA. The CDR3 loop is CASSTPRAGRELFF. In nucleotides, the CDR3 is TGTGCCAGCAGCACCCCCAGGGCCGGCAGGGAGCTGTTTTTT. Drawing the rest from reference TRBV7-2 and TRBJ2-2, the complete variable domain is GAGVSQSPSNKVTEKGKDVELRCDPISGHTALYWYRQSLGQGLEFLIYFQGNSAPDKSGLPSDRFSAERTGGSVSTLTIQRTQQEDSAVYLCASSTPRAGRELFFGEGSRLTVL.

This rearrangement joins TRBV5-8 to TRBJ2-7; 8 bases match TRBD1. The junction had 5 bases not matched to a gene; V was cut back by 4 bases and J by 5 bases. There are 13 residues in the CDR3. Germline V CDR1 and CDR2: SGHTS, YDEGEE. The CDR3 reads CASSRGQGDEQYF. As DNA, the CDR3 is TGTGCCAGCAGCCGAGGACAGGGCGACGAGCAGTACTTC.

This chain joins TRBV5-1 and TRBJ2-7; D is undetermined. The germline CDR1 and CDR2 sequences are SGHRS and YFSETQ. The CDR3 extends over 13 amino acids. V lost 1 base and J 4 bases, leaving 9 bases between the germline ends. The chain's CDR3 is CASSLTNRYEQYF. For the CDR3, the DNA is TGCGCCAGCAGCTTGACGAATCGATACGAGCAGTACTTC.

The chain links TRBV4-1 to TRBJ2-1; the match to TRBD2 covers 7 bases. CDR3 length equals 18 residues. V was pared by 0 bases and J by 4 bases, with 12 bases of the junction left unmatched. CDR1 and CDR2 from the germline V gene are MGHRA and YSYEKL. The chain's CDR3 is CASSQDSLLSGYYNEQFF. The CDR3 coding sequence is TGCGCCAGCAGCCAAGATTCCTTACTTAGCGGGTATTACAATGAGCAGTTCTTC.

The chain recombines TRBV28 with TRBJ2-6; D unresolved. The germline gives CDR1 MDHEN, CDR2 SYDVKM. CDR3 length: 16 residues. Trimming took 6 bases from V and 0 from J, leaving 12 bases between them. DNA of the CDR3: TGTGCCAGCAGCTCGGACGGATACTCTGGGGCCAACGTCCTGACTTTC. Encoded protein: CASSSDGYSGANVLTF.

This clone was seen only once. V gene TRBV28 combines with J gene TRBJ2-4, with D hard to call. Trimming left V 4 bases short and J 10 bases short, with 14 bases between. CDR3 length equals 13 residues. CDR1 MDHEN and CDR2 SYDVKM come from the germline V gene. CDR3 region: CASSSGHTFIQYF. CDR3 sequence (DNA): TGTGCCAGCAGTTCCGGCCATACATTTATTCAGTACTTC.

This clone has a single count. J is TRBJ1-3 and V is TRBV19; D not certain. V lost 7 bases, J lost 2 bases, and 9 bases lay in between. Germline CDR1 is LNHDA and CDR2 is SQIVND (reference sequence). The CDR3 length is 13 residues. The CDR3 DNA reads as TGTGCCAGTAATAATCTCGCTGGAAACACCATATATTTT. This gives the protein CASNNLAGNTIYF. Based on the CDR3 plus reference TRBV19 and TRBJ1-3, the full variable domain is DGGITQSPKYLFRKEGQNVTLSCEQNLNHDAMYWYRQDPGQGLRLIYYSQIVNDFQKGDIAEGYSVSREKKESFPLTVTSAQKNPTAFYLCASNNLAGNTIYFGEGSWLTVV.

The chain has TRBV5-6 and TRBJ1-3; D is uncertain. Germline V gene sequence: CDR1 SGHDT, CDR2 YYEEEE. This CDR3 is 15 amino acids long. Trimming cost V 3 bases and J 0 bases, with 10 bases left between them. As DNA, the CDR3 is TGTGCCAGCAGCTACGGCGGCGTCTCTGGAAACACCATATATTTT. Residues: CASSYGGVSGNTIYF.

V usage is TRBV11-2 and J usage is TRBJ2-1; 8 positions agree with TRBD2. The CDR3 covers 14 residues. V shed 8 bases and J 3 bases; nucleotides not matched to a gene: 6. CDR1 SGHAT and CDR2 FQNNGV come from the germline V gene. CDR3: CASGRAGVYNEQFF. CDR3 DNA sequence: TGTGCCAGCGGCCGAGCGGGAGTCTACAATGAGCAGTTCTTC. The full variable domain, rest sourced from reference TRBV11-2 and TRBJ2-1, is EAGVAQSPRYKIIEKRQSVAFWCNPISGHATLYWYQQILGQGPKLLIQFQNNGVVDDSQLPKDRFSAERLKGVDSTLKIQPAKLEDSAVYLCASGRAGVYNEQFFGPGTRLTVL.

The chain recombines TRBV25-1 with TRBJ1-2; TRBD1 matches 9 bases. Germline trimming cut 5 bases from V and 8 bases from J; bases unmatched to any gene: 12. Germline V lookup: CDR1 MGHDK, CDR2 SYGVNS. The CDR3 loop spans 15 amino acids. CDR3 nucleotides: TGTGCCAGCAGTCCTCTAGAGGGACAGGGAAAAGGCTACACCTTC. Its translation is CASSPLEGQGKGYTF.

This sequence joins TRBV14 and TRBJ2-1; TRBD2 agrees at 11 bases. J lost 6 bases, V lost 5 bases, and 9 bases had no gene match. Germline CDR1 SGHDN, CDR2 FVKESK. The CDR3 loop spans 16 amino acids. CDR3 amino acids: CASSRPYGLAGNEQFF. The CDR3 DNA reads TGTGCCAGCAGCAGACCCTATGGACTAGCGGGCAATGAGCAGTTCTTC.

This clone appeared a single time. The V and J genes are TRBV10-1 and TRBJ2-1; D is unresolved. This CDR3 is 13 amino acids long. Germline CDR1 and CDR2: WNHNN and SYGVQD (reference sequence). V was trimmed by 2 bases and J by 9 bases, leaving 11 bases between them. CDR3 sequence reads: CASSEQWASEQFF. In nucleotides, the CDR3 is TGCGCCAGCAGTGAGCAGTGGGCGAGTGAGCAGTTCTTC.

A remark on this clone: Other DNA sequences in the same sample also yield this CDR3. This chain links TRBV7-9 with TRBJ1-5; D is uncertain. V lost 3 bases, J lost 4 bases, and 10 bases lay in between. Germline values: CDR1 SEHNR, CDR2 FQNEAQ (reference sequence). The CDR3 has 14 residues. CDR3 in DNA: TGTGCCAGCAGCTTGGTAGGGTCGAATCAGCCCCAGCATTTT. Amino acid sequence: CASSLVGSNQPQHF.

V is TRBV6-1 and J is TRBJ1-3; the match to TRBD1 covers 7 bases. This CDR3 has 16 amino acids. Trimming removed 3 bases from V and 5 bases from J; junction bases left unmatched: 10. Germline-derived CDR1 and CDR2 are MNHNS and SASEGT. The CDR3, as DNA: TGTGCCAGCAGTGATTTAAGGGACAGAGTACGAAACACCATATATTTT. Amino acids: CASSDLRDRVRNTIYF.

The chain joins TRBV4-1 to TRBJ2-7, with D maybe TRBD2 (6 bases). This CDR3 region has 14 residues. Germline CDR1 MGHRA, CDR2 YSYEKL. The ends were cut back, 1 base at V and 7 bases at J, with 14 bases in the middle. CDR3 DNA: TGCGCCAGCAGCCAAGGACGGAGTCGGGGGGAGCAGTACTTC. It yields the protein CASSQGRSRGEQYF.

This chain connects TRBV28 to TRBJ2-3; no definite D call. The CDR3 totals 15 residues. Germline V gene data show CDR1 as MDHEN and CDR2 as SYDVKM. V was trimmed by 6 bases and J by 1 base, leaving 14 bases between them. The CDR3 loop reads CASRETRTGTDTQYF. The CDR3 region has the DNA TGTGCCAGCAGAGAAACTCGAACAGGCACAGATACGCAGTATTTT.

CDR3 residues: CASSLLSGTGSQPQHF. In DNA, the CDR3 is TGTGCCAGCAGTTTATTATCCGGGACAGGGTCTCAGCCCCAGCATTTT. This rearrangement joins TRBV28 to TRBJ1-5; 9 bases agree with TRBD1. The CDR3 loop spans 16 amino acids. Germline assignment: CDR1 MDHEN and CDR2 SYDVKM. The V gene end was trimmed by 1 base and the J gene end by 6 bases; junction bases not matched to a gene: 7.

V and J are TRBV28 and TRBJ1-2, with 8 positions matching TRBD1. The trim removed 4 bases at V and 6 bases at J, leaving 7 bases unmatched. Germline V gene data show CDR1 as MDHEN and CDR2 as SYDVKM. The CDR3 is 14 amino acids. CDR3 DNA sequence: TGTGCCAGCAGTTCGACCCGGACAGGGAATGGCTACACCTTC. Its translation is CASSSTRTGNGYTF.

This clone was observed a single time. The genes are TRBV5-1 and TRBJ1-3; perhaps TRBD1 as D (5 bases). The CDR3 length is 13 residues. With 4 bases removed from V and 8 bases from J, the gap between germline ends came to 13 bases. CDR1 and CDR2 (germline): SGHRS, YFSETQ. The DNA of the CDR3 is TGCGCCAGCAGCCCCTCGGGGGTAGACACCATATATTTT. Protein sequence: CASSPSGVDTIYF. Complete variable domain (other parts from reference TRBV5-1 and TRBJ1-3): KAGVTQTPRYLIKTRGQQVTLSCSPISGHRSVSWYQQTPGQGLQFLFEYFSETQRNKGNFPGRFSGRQFSNSRSEMNVSTLELGDSALYLCASSPSGVDTIYFGEGSWLTVV.

The CDR3 is CASSQEDIGGSEQFF. The CDR3 nucleotides are TGTGCCAGCAGCCAAGAGGACATCGGGGGATCTGAGCAGTTCTTC. This sequence joins TRBV14 and TRBJ2-1; tentative D call: TRBD2 (6 bases). Trimming pared 0 bases from V and 9 bases from J, leaving 15 bases between. The CDR3 has 15 amino acids. In germline, CDR1 is SGHDN, CDR2 FVKESK. Variable domain in full (rest from reference TRBV14 and TRBJ2-1): EAGVTQFPSHSVIEKGQTVTLRCDPISGHDNLYWYRRVMGKEIKFLLHFVKESKQDESGMPNNRFLAERTGGTYSTLKVQPAELEDSGVYFCASSQEDIGGSEQFFGPGTRLTVL.

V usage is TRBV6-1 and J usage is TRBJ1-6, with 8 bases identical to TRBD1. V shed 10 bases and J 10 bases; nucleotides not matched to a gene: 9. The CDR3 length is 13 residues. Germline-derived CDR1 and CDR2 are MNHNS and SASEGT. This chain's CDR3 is CATSWGQASPLHF. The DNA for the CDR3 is TGTGCCACCTCGTGGGGACAGGCGTCACCCCTCCACTTT.